The sequence of this TCR beta chain was determined in a study of beta chain features in type 1 diabetes. General study results and limits: Fewer junction insertions and more nucleotide deletions appeared in type 1 diabetes patients. Amplification by PCR could prefer shorter templates, with the same effect in patients and controls. In all four CD4+ subsets, TCRB CDR3 length was significantly, moderately reduced in type 1 diabetes.

Post-sort purity exceeded 98% for all sorted populations. This clone appeared a few times. Its specificity is unknown. TCRB transcripts that were expressed got sequenced, as all of the isolated RNA had been reverse transcribed. Here immunoSEQ multiplex PCR was the method, and the copy in TCRdb shows in-frame clones only, minus some. This sample has about 52,000 clones, with roughly 40% found just once. The TCR originated in a man aged 30-40 years with type 1 diabetes. The sample was Tregs from blood.

As DNA, the CDR3 is TGTGCCAGCAGTGAAAGGGAGACCGGGGAGCTGTTTTTT. It codes for CASSERETGELFF. The chain recombines TRBV2 with TRBJ2-2; D is perhaps TRBD2 (5 bases). The CDR3 extends over 13 amino acids. CDR1 SNHLY and CDR2 FYNNEI come from the germline V gene. Trimming pared 2 bases from V and 5 bases from J, leaving 6 bases between.